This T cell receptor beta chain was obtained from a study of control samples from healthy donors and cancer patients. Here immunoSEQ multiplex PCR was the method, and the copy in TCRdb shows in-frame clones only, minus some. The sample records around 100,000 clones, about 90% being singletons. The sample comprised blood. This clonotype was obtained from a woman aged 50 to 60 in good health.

The chain's CDR3 is CASRPQGTDTQYF. The CDR3, as DNA: TGTGCCAGCAGACCTCAAGGCACAGATACGCAGTATTTT. The chain joins TRBV2 to TRBJ2-3; D unresolved. Germline assignment: CDR1 SNHLY and CDR2 FYNNEI. The V end lost 6 bases, the J end lost 1 base, and 8 bases lay between the germline ends. The CDR3 runs 13 residues.